These T cell receptor beta chains were read from a single sample in a study of OX40 agonist ivuxolimab in advanced cancers. The protocol was immunoSEQ multiplex PCR, while the TCRdb copy is restricted to in-frame clones and leaves out a portion. The table lists more than 100,000 clones, 85% to 90% of them singletons. Here the sequenced sample was CD4+ or CD8+ T cells sorted from blood, taken in a trial of the OX40 agonist ivuxolimab. Source of these receptors: an adult with an advanced solid tumor such as melanoma, head and neck, liver or kidney cancer. Both conserved end residues are part of each CDR3. D genes are given only for firm matches. Clone size appears in some rows only: once, few, many, or a class for an expanded clone.

clone size,V gene,D gene,J gene,CDR3 DNA,CDR3 protein
-,TRBV10-3,-,TRBJ2-5,TGTGCCATCAGTGAGTCGAAGGCCTCTCAAGAGACCCAGTACTTC,CAISESKASQETQYF
-,TRBV5-6,-,TRBJ1-2,TGTGCCAGCAGCCCCCAATTGCGGGGCAGGGACGGCTACACCTTC,CASSPQLRGRDGYTF
-,TRBV29-1,TRBD1,TRBJ1-5,TGCAGCGTTGAGGCGACAGGGGGGCAGCCCCAGCATTTT,CSVEATGGQPQHF
-,TRBV14,-,TRBJ1-1,TGTGCCAGCAGAGGAGGGGGTTACACTGAAGCTTTCTTT,CASRGGGYTEAFF
-,TRBV28,-,TRBJ1-1,TGTGCCAGCAGTGCCCGGAGGGCTTTCTTT,CASSARRAFF
-,TRBV11-2,TRBD1,TRBJ1-1,TGTGCCAGCAGCTGGAACAGGGGCCCCACTGAAGCTTTCTTT,CASSWNRGPTEAFF
once,TRBV7-9,-,TRBJ1-4,TGTGCCAGCAGCGCGCAGGGGATAACTAATGAAAAACTGTTTTTT,CASSAQGITNEKLFF
-,TRBV6-6,-,TRBJ1-6,TGTGCCAGCAGAAATGGGGCTAGCTCCTATAATTCACCCCTCCACTTT,CASRNGASSYNSPLHF
once,TRBV18,-,TRBJ1-2,TGTGCCAGCTCACCACGAGAGTCACTCGGGAATGGCTACACCTTC,CASSPRESLGNGYTF
-,TRBV19,TRBD1,TRBJ1-6,TGTGCCAGTAGTCTGGGACAGGTGAATTCACCCCTCCACTTT,CASSLGQVNSPLHF
few,TRBV16,-,TRBJ2-7,TGTGCCAGCAGCCAATCAGGGACCGTACCATTACAGTACTTC,CASSQSGTVPLQYF